Listed here are 21 T cell receptor beta chains from one sample, sequenced in a study of T-cell reconstitution after alpha-beta-depleted transplantation in children. The authors prepared the TCRbeta library with unique molecular identifiers. TCRdb passed the PCR reads through MiXCR, listing each CDR3 protein once. The data show more than 400,000 distinct CDR3 sequences, around 10% seen once. The sequencing used PBMCs, mostly from graft donor cells, collected 180 days after TCRalphabeta/CD19-depleted stem cell transplant. Source of these receptors: a female patient between 2 and 15 years old who had a stem cell transplant for aplastic anemia, so the T cells may come from the graft donor.

In its sample, this clonotype was seen many times. This CDR3 reads CASSQTRRDPYEQYF. The CDR3 region has the DNA TGCGCCAGCAGCCAAACCCGCAGGGACCCCTACGAGCAGTACTTC. The chain links TRBV4-3 to TRBJ2-7; D may match TRBD1 or TRBD2 (5 bases each). CDR3 size: 15 residues. The V end lost 2 bases, the J end lost 2 bases, and 13 bases lay between the germline ends. Germline V gene sequence: CDR1 LGHNA, CDR2 YSLEER.

The chain combines TRBV28 with TRBJ2-7; 11 bases are a match to TRBD2. V lost 4 bases and J lost 4; bases outside the gene matches: 3. CDR1 and CDR2 from the germline V gene are MDHEN and SYDVKM. The CDR3 totals 14 residues. Written as DNA, the CDR3 is TGTGCCAGCAGTTCTAGCGGGAGGCCGTACGAGCAGTACTTC. Translation gives CASSSSGRPYEQYF.

In its sample, this clonotype was seen a few times. CDR3: CSVDQGSEQYV. The CDR3 DNA reads as TGCAGCGTTGACCAGGGATCCGAGCAGTACGTC. The chain links TRBV29-1 to TRBJ2-7; D perhaps matches TRBD1 (5 bases). The CDR3 has 11 amino acids. Trimming pared 3 bases from V and 6 bases from J, leaving 9 bases between. CDR1 and CDR2 (germline): SQVTM, ANQGSEA.

This clonotype appeared a few times. The gene calls are TRBV15 and TRBJ1-5; tentatively, D is TRBD1 (6 bases). V shed 3 bases and J shed 5 bases, with 20 bases lying between them. CDR3 length: 17 amino acids. Germline lookup yields CDR1 LNHNV and CDR2 YYDKDF (reference sequence). The DNA of the CDR3 is TGTGCCACCAGCAGGTCCACCGGGACATTAAGGGATCAGCCCCAGCATTTT. It yields the protein CATSRSTGTLRDQPQHF.

The V call is TRBV5-1, the J call TRBJ2-7; TRBD2 agrees at 16 bases. After removal of 3 bases from V and 2 bases from J, the junction contained 2 bases not matched to a gene. The CDR3 totals 16 residues. Germline CDR1 reads SGHRS; CDR2 reads YFSETQ. The CDR3 DNA reads TGCGCCAGCAGCTCGGGACTAGCGGGAGGGGCCTACGAGCAGTACTTC. It is translated as CASSSGLAGGAYEQYF.

This clonotype occurred a few times. V is TRBV29-1 and J is TRBJ2-1, with TRBD1 matching 12 bases. The length of the CDR3 is 18 residues. The V and J ends lost 4 bases and 6 bases, in that order; junction bases with no gene match: 16. Germline V lookup: CDR1 SQVTM, CDR2 ANQGSEA. The DNA for the CDR3 is TGCAGCGTTGTCCCCATCCGGGACAGGGGGCTTCCCGGCAATGAGCAGTTCTTC. Its translation: CSVVPIRDRGLPGNEQFF.

This clonotype came up a few times. This sequence joins TRBV20-1 and TRBJ2-4, with D tentatively TRBD1 (5 bases). This CDR3 has 15 amino acids. Trimming shortened V by 5 bases and J by 1 base, and 15 bases separated the two germline ends. CDR1 is DFQATT and CDR2 is SNEGSKA in the germline V gene (reference sequence). The CDR3, as DNA: TGCAGTGCTCATGGGGCCTCCAGGGCCAAAAACATTCAGTACTTC. As protein: CSAHGASRAKNIQYF.

V usage is TRBV5-5 and J usage is TRBJ2-3; D may be TRBD2 (5 bases). Between the trimmed V and J ends, which lost 4 bases and 2 bases, there was a span of 20 bases. Germline CDR1 SGHKS, CDR2 YYEKEE (reference sequence). The CDR3 totals 17 residues. CDR3 DNA: TGTGCCAGCAGCCTGGTATTTGGCGGGCCCACCACAGATACGCAGTATTTT. Its protein product is CASSLVFGGPTTDTQYF.

The chain links TRBV10-3 to TRBJ2-5; D gene unclear. Germline loops: CDR1 ENHRY, CDR2 SYGVKD. This CDR3 comprises 13 residues. Between the trimmed V and J ends, which lost 4 bases and 2 bases, there was a span of 8 bases. CDR3 DNA: TGTGCCATCAGTGGGGCAGAACAAGAGACCCAGTACTTC. Protein sequence: CAISGAEQETQYF.

The chain links TRBV20-1 to TRBJ2-3; D gene unclear. Per the germline V gene, CDR1 is DFQATT and CDR2 is SNEGSKA (reference sequence). V lost 3 bases to trimming and J lost 5 bases, with 15 bases between them. The CDR3 is 14 residues long. The CDR3 loop reads CSARHYPSLDTQYF. The CDR3 DNA follows: TGCAGTGCTAGGCACTATCCGAGCCTAGATACGCAGTATTTT.

At least ten counts were recorded for this clonotype. The chain carries TRBV5-8 and TRBJ2-5; tentatively, D is TRBD2 (5 bases). The CDR3 is made up of 14 amino acids. Germline V gene sequence: CDR1 SGHTS, CDR2 YDEGEE. Trimming removed 1 base at V and 3 bases at J, with 10 bases between. CDR3 region: CASSLRVGEETQYF. For the CDR3, the DNA is TGTGCCAGCAGCTTGAGGGTCGGGGAAGAGACCCAGTACTTC.

The gene calls are TRBV12-3 or TRBV12-4 and TRBJ2-1; tentatively, D is TRBD1 or TRBD2 (6 bases each). CDR3 length equals 18 residues. The ends were cut back, 2 bases at V and 3 bases at J, with 20 bases in the middle. CDR3 region: CASSLKGSKGGYYNEQFF. DNA of the CDR3: TGTGCCAGCAGTTTAAAGGGGTCTAAGGGGGGATACTACAATGAGCAGTTCTTC.

CDR3 loop: CSAISGSKANEQFF. CDR3 in DNA: TGCAGTGCGATCAGCGGGAGTAAGGCCAATGAGCAGTTCTTC. The chain uses TRBV20-1 and TRBJ2-1; 8 positions match TRBD2. Trimming removed 6 bases from V and 6 bases from J; junction bases left unmatched: 10. The germline CDR1 and CDR2 sequences are DFQATT and SNEGSKA (reference sequence). CDR3 length: 14 residues.

This clonotype was seen a handful of times. The chain couples TRBV6-2 or TRBV6-3 to TRBJ2-5; D unclear. V lost 0 bases to trimming and J lost 5 bases, with 10 bases between them. From germline, CDR1 is MNHEY and CDR2 SVGEGT. The CDR3 totals 14 residues. The CDR3 nucleotides read TGTGCCAGCAGTTACTCTCGGCATGGCGAGACCCAGTACTTC. Translated: CASSYSRHGETQYF.

This clonotype was seen many times. This sequence joins TRBV20-1 and TRBJ2-7, with D possibly matching TRBD2 (6 bases). CDR1 and CDR2 from the germline V gene are DFQATT and SNEGSKA (reference sequence). The CDR3 consists of 14 residues. The V gene lost 3 bases and the J gene lost 0 bases, with 12 bases spanning the gap. The CDR3 protein is CSASGSLSSYEQYF. CDR3 nucleotide sequence: TGCAGTGCTAGCGGGAGCTTGAGCTCCTACGAGCAGTACTTC.

V gene TRBV3-1 combines with J gene TRBJ2-3; D remains ambiguous. CDR3 length: 11 residues. Germline-derived CDR1 and CDR2 are LGHDT and YNNKEL (reference sequence). Trimming stripped 0 bases from V and 7 bases from J, with 2 bases between. CDR3 DNA sequence: TGTGCCAGCAGCCAAGAACATACGCAGTATTTT. It translates to CASSQEHTQYF.

This clonotype has more than one count but fewer than ten. The rearrangement joins TRBV28 to TRBJ1-6; tentatively, D is TRBD1 (5 bases). This CDR3 contains 13 residues. With 6 bases removed from V and 10 bases from J, the gap between germline ends came to 13 bases. CDR1 is MDHEN, CDR2 SYDVKM, per germline. Here the CDR3 reads CASRAGLRSPLHF. Written as DNA, the CDR3 is TGTGCCAGCAGAGCAGGGTTAAGGTCACCCCTCCACTTT.

V is TRBV7-9 and J is TRBJ2-7, with TRBD1 matching over 9 bases. Germline V lookup: CDR1 SEHNR, CDR2 FQNEAQ (reference sequence). The CDR3 sequence is 17 residues long. Trimming cost V 3 bases and J 6 bases; bases outside gene matches: 15. The CDR3 region is CASSFNSPGQGLSEQYV. The CDR3 nucleotides are TGTGCCAGCAGCTTTAACTCCCCGGGACAGGGATTGTCCGAGCAGTACGTC.

This clonotype was seen a few times. The V call is TRBV9, the J call TRBJ2-1; TRBD2 aligns across 8 bases. The CDR3 sequence is 15 residues long. V lost 3 bases to trimming and J lost 4 bases; unmatched junction nucleotides: 6. Germline loops: CDR1 SGDLS, CDR2 YYNGEE. As DNA, the CDR3 is TGTGCCAGCAGCGAGAGCGGGAGTACGTACAATGAGCAGTTCTTC. The encoded protein is CASSESGSTYNEQFF.

This clonotype has more than one count but fewer than ten. The chain couples TRBV5-1 to TRBJ2-2, with D perhaps TRBD1 or TRBD2 (5 bases each). CDR1 and CDR2 (germline): SGHRS, YFSETQ. V lost 0 bases and J 5 bases, leaving 14 bases between the germline ends. This CDR3 comprises 16 residues. Written as DNA, the CDR3 is TGCGCCAGCAGCTTGGTAGGGGCGCGGGTGACCGGGGAGCTGTTTTTT. This codes for CASSLVGARVTGELFF.

The genes are TRBV7-9 and TRBJ1-1; 8 bases agree with TRBD1. Per the germline V gene, CDR1 is SEHNR and CDR2 is FQNEAQ (reference sequence). The CDR3 runs 15 residues. With 5 bases clipped from V and 0 bases from J, the junction kept 5 bases outside the gene matches. DNA of the CDR3: TGTGCCAGCAGCGTGACAGGGGCCATGAACACTGAAGCTTTCTTT. It encodes CASSVTGAMNTEAFF.